Presented here are 21 T cell receptor beta chains from one specimen sequenced in a study of regulatory T cells in long-lasting Graves disease. Construction of the TCR beta libraries employed iRepertoire HTBI primers in conjunction with Arm-PCR of CDR3 regions. TCRdb passed the multiplex PCR reads through MiXCR, listing each CDR3 protein once. This table has 350,000 to 450,000 distinct CDR3 sequences, over 14% appearing once. Stated time point: newly diagnosed GD, antithyroid drugs for less than 3 months. Isolated PBMC RNA provided the starting material for the TCR library. This sample also appeared in a second study, on T cells in Graves' hyperthyroidism and ophthalmopathy.

The starting material was peripheral blood mononuclear cells (PBMCs), obtained at new diagnosis, from a patient treated with antithyroid drugs. The origin of the receptors is a woman aged 35 to 49 with Graves disease.

The sample holds a few counts of this clonotype. The genes are TRBV19 and TRBJ2-1; D call uncertain. Per the germline V gene, CDR1 is LNHDA and CDR2 is SQIVND (reference sequence). Trimming removed 6 bases at V and 0 bases at J, with 12 bases between. This CDR3 region has 15 residues. CDR3 nucleotides: TGTGCCAGTAGGCCTTTTTACAGCTCCTACAATGAGCAGTTCTTC. It translates to CASRPFYSSYNEQFF.

This clonotype was observed many times. The rearrangement joins TRBV20-1 to TRBJ2-1; 9 positions agree with TRBD2. Losses at the gene ends were 1 base for V and 0 bases for J; bases not matched to a gene: 4. This CDR3 spans 16 amino acids. CDR1 DFQATT and CDR2 SNEGSKA come from the germline V gene (reference sequence). CDR3 in amino acids: CSARVAGASSYNEQFF. For the CDR3, the DNA is TGCAGTGCTAGAGTAGCGGGAGCTAGCTCCTACAATGAGCAGTTCTTC.

The chain is built from TRBV20-1 and TRBJ2-1; D perhaps matches TRBD1 (6 bases). Trimming took 1 base from V and 8 from J, leaving 21 bases between them. The CDR3 has 16 amino acids. CDR1 is DFQATT and CDR2 is SNEGSKA in the germline V gene (reference sequence). CDR3 in amino acids: CSARGPTGPPRDEQFF. The CDR3, as DNA: TGCAGTGCTAGAGGCCCTACAGGGCCCCCCAGAGATGAGCAGTTCTTC.

The V call is TRBV11-2, the J call TRBJ2-5; possibly TRBD1 or TRBD2 for D (6 bases each). The CDR3 is 14 amino acids. CDR1 is SGHAT and CDR2 is FQNNGV in the germline V gene. Between the trimmed V and J ends, which lost 8 bases and 5 bases, there was a span of 18 bases. Here the CDR3 DNA reads TGTGCCAGCGGGCGGGGTGGGGGGCCCGAGACCCAGTACTTC. As protein: CASGRGGGPETQYF.

At least ten counts were recorded for this clonotype. J is TRBJ2-5 and V is TRBV10-3; D is perhaps TRBD1 (8 bases). Trimming pared 6 bases from V and 4 bases from J, leaving 18 bases between. The germline V gene encodes CDR1 ENHRY and CDR2 SYGVKD. This CDR3 has 15 residues. The CDR3 sequence is CAISQGAGDGETQYF. The DNA of the CDR3 is TGTGCCATCAGCCAGGGGGCGGGGGACGGAGAGACCCAGTACTTC.

This clonotype was observed many times. The chain couples TRBV28 to TRBJ1-2; the D gene is possibly TRBD1 (5 bases). The germline V and J ends were trimmed by 6 bases and 5 bases, with 19 bases remaining between them. This CDR3 contains 15 residues. Germline values: CDR1 MDHEN, CDR2 SYDVKM. The CDR3 loop reads CASRPGPTKGYGYTF. DNA for the CDR3: TGTGCCAGCAGACCTGGACCCACTAAGGGGTATGGCTACACCTTC.

The chain couples TRBV11-3 to TRBJ2-1, with 9 bases identical to TRBD2. Germline V gene lookup returns CDR1 SGHNT and CDR2 YENEEA. The CDR3 contains 15 residues. V was pared by 4 bases and J by 5 bases, with 6 bases of the junction left unmatched. The CDR3 here is CASSWVAGADNEQFF. In DNA, the CDR3 is TGTGCCAGCAGCTGGGTAGCGGGAGCAGACAATGAGCAGTTCTTC.

The chain joins TRBV13 to TRBJ2-7; D is possibly TRBD2 (6 bases). The CDR3 runs to 15 residues. The V end lost 4 bases, the J end lost 4 bases, and 17 bases lay between the germline ends. Germline CDR1 reads PRHDT; CDR2 reads FYEKMQ (reference sequence). CDR3 region: CASSSRRDSIYEQYF. DNA of the CDR3: TGTGCCAGCAGCTCCCGCCGGGACTCAATATACGAGCAGTACTTC.

This clonotype was seen a few times. A much larger clone differs from this one at a single base, so this may be a read error. V usage is TRBV10-2 and J usage is TRBJ1-5; D gene unclear. Trimming took off 5 bases at V and 6 bases at J, with 8 bases between the two ends. The CDR3 totals 12 residues. Germline values: CDR1 WSHSY, CDR2 SAAADI. The CDR3, as DNA: TGCGCCAGCAGTTCACATAGTCAGCCCCAGCATTTT. The encoded protein is CASSSHSQPQHF.

This clonotype was counted ten times or more. The chain is built from TRBV20-1 and TRBJ1-1; maybe TRBD1 (5 bases). V was shortened by 0 bases and J by 8 bases, with 19 bases between the two germline ends. Per germline, CDR1 DFQATT and CDR2 SNEGSKA (reference sequence). The CDR3 has 15 residues. Here the CDR3 reads CSAREGDGSWGEAFF. In nucleotides, the CDR3 is TGCAGTGCTAGAGAGGGGGACGGATCTTGGGGGGAAGCTTTCTTT.

The gene calls are TRBV7-8 and TRBJ2-3; 11 bases are a match to TRBD2. With 5 bases clipped from V and 3 bases from J, the junction kept 7 bases outside the gene matches. CDR1 is SGHVS and CDR2 is FQNEAQ in the germline V gene. The CDR3 totals 16 residues. CDR3 sequence (DNA): TGTGCCAGCAGCCCGAAATCTAGCGGGAGGACAGATACGCAGTATTTT. This codes for CASSPKSSGRTDTQYF.

The chain employs TRBV19 and TRBJ2-7, with D perhaps TRBD1 (6 bases). Between the trimmed V and J ends, which lost 6 bases and 1 base, there was a span of 13 bases. Germline V gene lookup returns CDR1 LNHDA and CDR2 SQIVND (reference sequence). CDR3 size: 14 residues. The CDR3 bases are TGTGCCAGTAGGACAGGTTATAATTCCTACGAGCAGTACTTC. Its translation is CASRTGYNSYEQYF.

The chain combines TRBV29-1 with TRBJ2-3, with 8 bases that match TRBD2. The germline V gene encodes CDR1 SQVTM and CDR2 ANQGSEA. The CDR3 covers 13 residues. The V segment lost 3 bases and the J segment 3 bases; nucleotides outside the gene matches: 2. As DNA, the CDR3 is TGCAGCGTTGAGGTAGCGGGAACAGATACGCAGTATTTT. This gives the protein CSVEVAGTDTQYF.

The chain uses TRBV6-2 or TRBV6-3 and TRBJ2-7; the match to TRBD2 covers 13 bases. The CDR3 is made up of 16 amino acids. Germline-derived CDR1 and CDR2 are MNHEY and SVGEGT. V shed 7 bases, J shed 5 bases, and the junction held 11 bases outside the gene matches. The CDR3 here is CASTPGRTSGSHEQYF. CDR3 in DNA: TGTGCCAGCACCCCAGGTAGGACTAGCGGGAGCCACGAGCAGTACTTC.

This clonotype appeared many times. The V call is TRBV27, the J call TRBJ1-5; the match to TRBD1 covers 9 bases. Germline V gives CDR1 MNHEY, CDR2 SMNVEV (reference sequence). The trim removed 6 bases at V and 4 bases at J, leaving 7 bases unmatched. The CDR3 runs to 15 residues. The CDR3 DNA reads as TGTGCCAGCAGCTCCCCCGGGACAGGGAATCAGCCCCAGCATTTT. Its protein product is CASSSPGTGNQPQHF.

This clonotype was detected ten times or more. This chain links TRBV7-2 with TRBJ2-1; 14 bases match TRBD2. The CDR3 totals 18 residues. Germline values: CDR1 SGHTA, CDR2 FQGNSA. Trimming cost V 3 bases and J 1 base; bases outside gene matches: 5. The CDR3 protein is CASSLRGTSGSSYNEQFF. CDR3 in DNA: TGTGCCAGCAGCTTGCGCGGGACTAGCGGGAGTTCCTACAATGAGCAGTTCTTC.

This clonotype was observed many times. V usage is TRBV11-3 and J usage is TRBJ2-5; 9 bases map to TRBD1. Germline CDR1 SGHNT, CDR2 YENEEA. Trimming removed 8 bases from V and 5 bases from J; junction bases left unmatched: 9. This CDR3 spans 14 amino acids. For the CDR3, the DNA is TGTGCCAGCGCAAAAACAGGGGGCGTGGAGACCCAGTACTTC. Its protein is CASAKTGGVETQYF. Full variable domain (missing parts from reference TRBV11-3 and TRBJ2-5): EAGVVQSPRYKIIEKKQPVAFWCNPISGHNTLYWYLQNLGQGPELLIRYENEEAVDDSQLPKDRFSAERLKGVDSTLKIQPAELGDSAVYLCASAKTGGVETQYFGPGTRLLVL.

The table lists this clonotype with many counts. This chain links TRBV30 with TRBJ1-5; 7 bases are shared with TRBD1. The germline gives CDR1 GTSNPN, CDR2 SVGIG (reference sequence). The CDR3 contains 14 residues. The J segment lost 3 bases and the V segment lost 2 bases, leaving 4 bases of the junction unmatched. CDR3 protein: CAWSIGQVNQPQHF. The CDR3 DNA sequence: TGTGCCTGGAGTATAGGACAGGTCAATCAGCCCCAGCATTTT. The full variable domain, in which reference TRBV30 and TRBJ1-5 provide the parts outside the CDR3, is SQTIHQWPATLVQPVGSPLSLECTVEGTSNPNLYWYRQAAGRGLQLLFYSVGIGQISSEVPQNLSASRPQDRQFILSSKKLLLSDSGFYLCAWSIGQVNQPQHFGDGTRLSIL.

Note on this clonotype: One base away lies a much larger clone, so this may be a sequencing read error. The chain joins TRBV29-1 to TRBJ2-3; 9 bases are shared with TRBD1. This CDR3 is built from 16 residues. CDR1 SQVTM and CDR2 ANQGSEA come from the germline V gene. The CDR3 DNA is TGCAGCGTTGAAGGGTACAGGGGGCGCAGCACAGATATGCAGTATTTT. Translation gives CSVEGYRGRSTDMQYF.

Many counts were recorded for this clonotype. The J gene is TRBJ2-1, the V gene TRBV11-1; D is unresolved. The germline V gene encodes CDR1 SGHAT and CDR2 FQDESV (reference sequence). The CDR3 totals 16 residues. V lost 1 base and J 6 bases, leaving 16 bases between the germline ends. The CDR3 loop is CASSLDGRYFPNEQFF. The CDR3 DNA reads as TGTGCCAGCAGCTTAGATGGCCGATACTTTCCCAATGAGCAGTTCTTC.

This clonotype has at least ten counts. The CDR3 DNA sequence: TGTGCCAGCAGTTTATCGCCCGGGAGGGCAAACACCGGGGAGCTGTTTTTT. This codes for CASSLSPGRANTGELFF. The chain couples TRBV28 to TRBJ2-2; 8 nucleotides agree with TRBD2. The J segment lost 2 bases and the V segment lost 1 base, leaving 6 bases of the junction unmatched. In germline, CDR1 is MDHEN, CDR2 SYDVKM. The CDR3 is made up of 17 amino acids.